This TCR beta chain comes out of a study of cytomegalovirus exposure and HLA in healthy donors. Libraries were prepared by immunoSEQ multiplex PCR; TCRdb keeps only in-frame clonotypes and omits some of them. The sample gives about 180,000 clones, 85% of which show up once; approximately 15% is in the top ten. Note on this clone: Its antigen remains unknown.

Trimming removed 5 bases at V and 4 bases at J, with 18 bases between. CDR1 MNHEY and CDR2 SMNVEV come from the germline V gene (reference sequence). The length of the CDR3 is 16 residues. The study, taken as a whole, reports: The investigators catalogued 150 to 200 TCR beta chains as cytomegalovirus-associated. There were a few CMV-associated chains whose specificity for CMV antigens was confirmed in vitro. First-cohort TCR clusters tended to co-occur in the approximately 110 validation repertoires, a later analysis found. Cytomegalovirus status was reportedly diagnosed by the classifier with high sensitivity and specificity.

The chain recombines TRBV27 with TRBJ2-1; TRBD2 might be the D (6 bases). This receptor was identified in a man aged 18 to 29 in good health and CMV-seropositive. Material: PBMCs. DNA for the CDR3: TGTGCCAGCAGTATCTCAGGGACGGGGGTATACAATGAGCAGTTCTTC. Translating gives CASSISGTGVYNEQFF.